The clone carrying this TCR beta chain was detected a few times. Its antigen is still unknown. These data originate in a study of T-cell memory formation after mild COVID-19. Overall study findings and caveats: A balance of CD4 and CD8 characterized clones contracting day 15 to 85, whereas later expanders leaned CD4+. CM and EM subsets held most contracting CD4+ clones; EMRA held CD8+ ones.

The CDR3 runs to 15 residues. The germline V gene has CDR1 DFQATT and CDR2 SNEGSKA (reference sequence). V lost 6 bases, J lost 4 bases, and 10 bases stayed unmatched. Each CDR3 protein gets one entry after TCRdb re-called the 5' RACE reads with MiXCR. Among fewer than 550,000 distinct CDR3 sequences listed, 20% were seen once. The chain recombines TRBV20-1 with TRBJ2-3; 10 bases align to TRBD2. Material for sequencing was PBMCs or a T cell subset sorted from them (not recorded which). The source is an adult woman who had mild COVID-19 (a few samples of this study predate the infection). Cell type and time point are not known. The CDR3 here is CSAGGSGRRPDTQYF. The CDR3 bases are TGCAGTGCCGGGGGTAGCGGGAGGAGGCCAGATACGCAGTATTTT.